This entry is about one T cell receptor (beta chain). Its specificity is unknown. CDR3 length equals 18 residues. The trim removed 0 bases at V and 7 bases at J, leaving 14 bases unmatched. Germline V gene lookup returns CDR1 KGHSH and CDR2 LQKENI. This sample is drawn from a study of siplizumab effects on memory and regulatory T cells. General study results and limits: The study found naive T cells seemingly more diverse than memory cells and seemingly major alloresponse contributors. In siplizumab conditions, mappable alloreactive CD4+ clones averaged approximately 69% Treg-derived, against 25% to 30% in controls. Fewer alloreactive sequences mapped to unstimulated CD4+ memory cells under siplizumab.

The method was immunoSEQ multiplex PCR; TCRdb's version includes in-frame clones alone and lacks a portion of them. The sample has 60,000 to 80,000 clones, approximately 87% seen once. The rearrangement links TRBV18 to TRBJ2-1; 8 bases line up with TRBD2. The clonotype originates from a human donor in good health. Sequenced sample: memory CD4+ T cells sorted from blood. CDR3 amino acids: CASSPPTLAVQRGNEQFF. The CDR3 DNA is TGTGCCAGCTCACCACCGACACTAGCGGTGCAGCGTGGTAATGAGCAGTTCTTC.